This TCR beta chain was obtained from a study of CD8+ T cells in alopecia areata. The treatment was: oral pan-JAK inhibitor, 5-10 mg twice daily. This CDR3 is built from 13 residues. The ends were cut back, 3 bases at V and 4 bases at J, with 9 bases in the middle. Germline assignment: CDR1 SGHNT and CDR2 YYREEE (reference sequence). Extracted RNA was reverse transcribed into cDNA, the sequencing template. Sequencing was performed with immunoSEQ multiplex PCR; in TCRdb, only in-frame clones are kept and a portion is missing. The table has about 150,000 clones, 50% to 65% seen once. Points on this clone: Its matching antigen is unknown.

Study outcomes and limitations: Tofacitinib did not eliminate many expanded lesional clones from scalp or blood. Possibly as an HLA-related effect, TCR sharing across patients appeared less clear than in mice.

The rearrangement joins TRBV5-4 to TRBJ2-3; D is uncertain. Material: CD8+ T cells sorted from blood, obtained at week 4, from a patient treated with tofacitinib. This clonotype originated in a human donor with alopecia areata. The CDR3 DNA follows: TGTGCCAGCAGCTATGATCGGGCAGATACGCAGTATTTT. This codes for CASSYDRADTQYF.